A single sample is the source of the 31 T cell receptor beta chains below, sequenced in a study of blood T cell repertoires in COVID-19. Assay: immunoSEQ multiplex PCR; the TCRdb copy retains only in-frame clones and omits some. The sample lists a few hundred thousand clones, roughly 90% occurring once. Material for sequencing was peripheral blood. The receptors come from a man aged 30 to 45 who had recovered from COVID-19.

This clone was seen only a few times. The chain carries TRBV6-1 and TRBJ1-5; 10 bases align to TRBD1. Germline-derived CDR1 and CDR2 are MNHNS and SASEGT. Losses at the gene ends were 0 bases for V and 5 bases for J; bases not matched to a gene: 1. The CDR3 length is 15 residues. CDR3 bases: TGTGCCAGCAGTGAAGCGACAGGGGGCTATCAGCCCCAGCATTTT. It codes for CASSEATGGYQPQHF.

V usage is TRBV29-1 and J usage is TRBJ2-7; 11 bases match TRBD1. The CDR3 spans 13 residues. Trimming at V came to 6 bases and at J to 3 bases, leaving 4 bases not matched to a gene. Per germline, CDR1 SQVTM and CDR2 ANQGSEA. In DNA, the CDR3 is TGCAGCGTGGGAGGGACAGGGGGCTACGAGCAGTACTTC. This codes for CSVGGTGGYEQYF.

This chain connects TRBV6-2 or TRBV6-3 to TRBJ2-3, with a weak D call TRBD2 (5 bases). V lost 5 bases, J lost 2 bases, and 5 bases lay in between. CDR3 length: 12 amino acids. CDR1 MNHEY and CDR2 SVGEGT come from the germline V gene. This chain's CDR3 is CASSRDTDTQYF. DNA for the CDR3: TGTGCCAGCAGTCGGGACACAGATACGCAGTATTTT.

V is TRBV14 and J is TRBJ1-2; 8 bases map to TRBD1. With V trimmed by 4 bases and J by 8 bases, 9 bases remained unmatched. This CDR3 has 14 residues. Germline loops: CDR1 SGHDN, CDR2 FVKESK. Written as DNA, the CDR3 is TGTGCCAGCAGCCTTACAGGGGGATCTCGAGGCTACACCTTC. Its translation is CASSLTGGSRGYTF.

V usage is TRBV7-8 and J usage is TRBJ1-5; D is perhaps TRBD1 (5 bases). The V gene lost 5 bases and the J gene lost 6 bases, with 20 bases spanning the gap. This CDR3 is built from 16 residues. Germline V gives CDR1 SGHVS, CDR2 FQNEAQ. The CDR3 nucleotides read TGTGCCAGCAGCCCTCTTATAGGGGTAGCAGGTCAGCCCCAGCATTTT. Translated, it gives CASSPLIGVAGQPQHF. Based on the CDR3 plus reference TRBV7-8 and TRBJ1-5, the full variable domain is GAGVSQSPRYKVAKRGQDVALRCDPISGHVSLFWYQQALGQGPEFLTYFQNEAQLDKSGLPSDRFFAERPEGSVSTLKIQRTQQEDSAVYLCASSPLIGVAGQPQHFGDGTRLSIL.

The chain has TRBV2 and TRBJ1-5, with 11 bases fitting TRBD1. Trimming at V came to 6 bases and at J to 7 bases, leaving 2 bases not matched to a gene. The germline V gene has CDR1 SNHLY and CDR2 FYNNEI. The CDR3 consists of 13 residues. CDR3 nucleotide sequence: TGTGCCAGCAGGGGGGACAGGGGGCAGCCCCAGCATTTT. This codes for CASRGDRGQPQHF.

The chain combines TRBV15 with TRBJ1-1, with D tentatively TRBD1 (6 bases). Trimming removed 0 bases from V and 2 bases from J, with 10 bases in between. CDR1 and CDR2 from the germline V gene are LNHNV and YYDKDF (reference sequence). This CDR3 is 15 amino acids long. CDR3 loop: CATSRETGFNTEAFF. The CDR3 nucleotides read TGTGCCACCAGCAGAGAGACAGGCTTTAACACTGAAGCTTTCTTT.

The rearrangement joins TRBV5-4 to TRBJ2-3; TRBD2 might be the D (6 bases). The germline V gene has CDR1 SGHNT and CDR2 YYREEE (reference sequence). V lost 4 bases and J lost 2, with 17 bases in between. This CDR3 spans 16 amino acids. The CDR3 spells CASSARLVGATDTQYF. The CDR3 DNA reads TGTGCCAGCAGCGCTCGACTAGTCGGGGCCACAGATACGCAGTATTTT.

The CDR3 DNA is TGTGCCAGCAGCTTGGACGGGTTCTATGGCTACACCTTC. Its translation: CASSLDGFYGYTF. This rearrangement joins TRBV5-5 to TRBJ1-2; D remains unclear. Germline values: CDR1 SGHKS, CDR2 YYEKEE (reference sequence). The CDR3 spans 13 residues. The ends were cut back, 0 bases at V and 4 bases at J, with 7 bases in the middle. Based on the CDR3 plus reference TRBV5-5 and TRBJ1-2, the full variable domain is DAGVTQSPTHLIKTRGQQVTLRCSPISGHKSVSWYQQVLGQGPQFIFQYYEKEERGRGNFPDRFSARQFPNYSSELNVNALLLGDSALYLCASSLDGFYGYTFGSGTRLTVV.

J is TRBJ1-2 and V is TRBV2; D gene ambiguous. V was pared by 7 bases and J by 1 base, with 7 bases between. CDR1 is SNHLY, CDR2 FYNNEI, per germline. The CDR3 extends over 12 amino acids. In nucleotides, the CDR3 is TGTGCCAGCACAGAGGGTAACTATGGCTACACCTTC. It is translated as CASTEGNYGYTF.

The chain carries TRBV19 and TRBJ2-3; D may be TRBD2 (5 bases). The CDR3 is 13 amino acids. Trimming pared 7 bases from V and 2 bases from J, leaving 10 bases between. Germline V gene sequence: CDR1 LNHDA, CDR2 SQIVND (reference sequence). As DNA, the CDR3 is TGTGCCAGTACCACGGGATTCACAGATACGCAGTATTTT. Translated, it gives CASTTGFTDTQYF.

This clone was found once. The chain carries TRBV18 and TRBJ1-5, with 7 bases that match TRBD1. This CDR3 is 14 amino acids long. Germline V lookup: CDR1 KGHSH, CDR2 LQKENI. The V and J ends lost 3 bases and 7 bases, in that order; junction bases with no gene match: 6. Here the CDR3 DNA reads TGTGCCAGCTCACCCAACAGGGGAGGACAGCCCCAGCATTTT. This codes for CASSPNRGGQPQHF.

This chain links TRBV12-3 or TRBV12-4 with TRBJ2-1; D is unclear. Trimming removed 2 bases at V and 8 bases at J, with 7 bases between. The CDR3 has 12 residues. The CDR3 here is CASSLRTDEQFF. CDR3 bases: TGTGCCAGCAGTTTAAGAACGGATGAGCAGTTCTTC.

The J gene is TRBJ2-7, the V gene TRBV6-5; maybe TRBD2 (5 bases). The germline V gene has CDR1 MNHEY and CDR2 SVGAGI. CDR3 size: 13 residues. Trimming removed 7 bases from V and 5 bases from J, with 15 bases in between. Here the CDR3 DNA reads TGTGCCAGCAACCCCCGGGGTTTCCACGAGCAGTACTTC. Translating gives CASNPRGFHEQYF.

The chain's CDR3 is CSVEAAPEDSYGNTQYF. The CDR3 nucleotides read TGCAGCGTTGAAGCCGCCCCTGAGGACTCCTACGGGAATACGCAGTATTTT. This sequence joins TRBV29-1 and TRBJ2-3; possible D gene TRBD2, 5 bases. The germline V and J ends were trimmed by 1 base and 7 bases, with 24 bases remaining between them. The CDR3 has 17 residues. CDR1 and CDR2 from the germline V gene are SQVTM and ANQGSEA.

The chain recombines TRBV5-1 with TRBJ2-7; 10 bases align to TRBD1. The V gene end was trimmed by 4 bases and the J gene end by 4 bases; junction bases not matched to a gene: 8. CDR1 is SGHRS and CDR2 is YFSETQ in the germline V gene. CDR3 length equals 15 residues. The CDR3 DNA is TGCGCCAGCAGCCCCGGACAGGGGGGTGCGTACGAGCAGTACTTC. Translated, it gives CASSPGQGGAYEQYF.

The gene calls are TRBV5-1 and TRBJ1-1; D is undetermined. The germline V gene has CDR1 SGHRS and CDR2 YFSETQ. V was trimmed by 0 bases and J by 2 bases, leaving 8 bases between them. The CDR3 covers 14 residues. The DNA for the CDR3 is TGCGCCAGCAGCTTGGAAGGAGGAAACACTGAAGCTTTCTTT. Amino acid sequence: CASSLEGGNTEAFF.

The V gene is TRBV10-3, the J gene TRBJ2-7; 9 nucleotides line up with TRBD2. Germline V gene data show CDR1 as ENHRY and CDR2 as SYGVKD. J gave up 4 bases and V 2 bases, and 3 bases lay outside the gene matches. There are 14 residues in the CDR3. Written as DNA, the CDR3 is TGTGCCATCAGTGAGGCGCTAGCGGGGTACGAGCAGTACTTC. Protein: CAISEALAGYEQYF.

The V call is TRBV27, the J call TRBJ2-1; 8 bases are a match to TRBD1. The junction had 6 bases not matched to a gene; V was cut back by 5 bases and J by 6 bases. Germline values: CDR1 MNHEY, CDR2 SMNVEV (reference sequence). The CDR3 has 14 amino acids. CDR3 amino acids: CASSLLTGGNEQFF. CDR3 nucleotides: TGTGCCAGCAGTCTCCTAACAGGGGGCAATGAGCAGTTCTTC.

The chain joins TRBV29-1 to TRBJ2-1; 10 bases map to TRBD2. From germline, CDR1 is SQVTM and CDR2 ANQGSEA. The CDR3 runs to 14 residues. J lost 8 bases, V lost 1 base, and 5 bases had no gene match. CDR3 loop: CSVEVLAGADEQFF. DNA of the CDR3: TGCAGCGTTGAAGTTCTAGCGGGGGCGGATGAGCAGTTCTTC.

In regard to this clone: The junction does not match germline at one end; this may be a read error. The chain carries TRBV7-2 and TRBJ1-6; D remains ambiguous. The CDR3 contains 13 residues. Germline V gene lookup returns CDR1 SGHTA and CDR2 FQGNSA. DNA for the CDR3: TGTGCCAGCAGCTCAACGGGGTCTGGACGTCTCGACTTT. Translation: CASSSTGSGRLDF.

The chain combines TRBV6-2 or TRBV6-3 with TRBJ2-7; D unclear. This CDR3 contains 15 residues. The germline V gene has CDR1 MNHEY and CDR2 SVGEGT. The V gene lost 4 bases and the J gene lost 4 bases, with 17 bases spanning the gap. The CDR3 coding sequence is TGTGCCAGCAGTTGGCTAGTCATTTCGAGTTACGAGCAGTACTTC. Its protein is CASSWLVISSYEQYF.

In its sample, this clone was seen once. The chain uses TRBV5-1 and TRBJ2-5, with D possibly TRBD1 on 5 matching bases. The germline V gene encodes CDR1 SGHRS and CDR2 YFSETQ. The CDR3 sequence is 16 residues long. V was shortened by 0 bases and J by 1 base, with 13 bases between the two germline ends. The CDR3 nucleotides are TGCGCCAGCAGCTTGGCGGACACAAGCCCCCAAGAGACCCAGTACTTC. Protein sequence: CASSLADTSPQETQYF. The whole variable domain, remainder taken from reference TRBV5-1 and TRBJ2-5, is KAGVTQTPRYLIKTRGQQVTLSCSPISGHRSVSWYQQTPGQGLQFLFEYFSETQRNKGNFPGRFSGRQFSNSRSEMNVSTLELGDSALYLCASSLADTSPQETQYFGPGTRLLVL.

V gene TRBV7-9 combines with J gene TRBJ1-1; 9 nucleotides match TRBD1. Germline CDR1 reads SEHNR; CDR2 reads FQNEAQ (reference sequence). Trimming at V came to 4 bases and at J to 1 base, leaving 7 bases not matched to a gene. This CDR3 is 16 amino acids long. The DNA for the CDR3 is TGTGCCAGCAGCTCCGGACAGGGGTCGTGGAACACTGAAGCTTTCTTT. Translating it yields CASSSGQGSWNTEAFF.

V usage is TRBV10-3 and J usage is TRBJ2-7; 8 nucleotides agree with TRBD2. Trimming cost V 7 bases and J 0 bases; bases outside gene matches: 14. The CDR3 is 17 amino acids. Per the germline V gene, CDR1 is ENHRY and CDR2 is SYGVKD. Written as DNA, the CDR3 is TGTGCCATCACCCCCGGTCTACTAGCGGAAACCTCCTACGAGCAGTACTTC. Translation gives CAITPGLLAETSYEQYF.

Only one count was recorded for this clone. The CDR3, as DNA: TGTGCCAGCAGCGTTACCCAACAGGGACCAAAGCATTTT. It yields the protein CASSVTQQGPKHF. The chain uses TRBV7-2 and TRBJ1-5; D is possibly TRBD1 (6 bases). The CDR3 covers 13 residues. Germline lookup yields CDR1 SGHTA and CDR2 FQGNSA. V was pared by 5 bases and J by 14 bases, with 19 bases between.

In this sample, this clone turned up a few times. The V and J genes are TRBV11-3 and TRBJ2-3, with 7 bases fitting TRBD1. The CDR3 spans 15 residues. Unmatched junction bases numbered 2, after V lost 0 bases and J lost 2 bases. Germline CDR1 SGHNT, CDR2 YENEEA. The CDR3 here is CASSLEGQPTDTQYF. The CDR3 coding sequence is TGTGCCAGCAGCTTAGAGGGACAGCCCACAGATACGCAGTATTTT.

The V and J genes are TRBV7-2 and TRBJ1-2; 7 positions agree with TRBD1. Germline trimming cut 3 bases from V and 4 bases from J; bases unmatched to any gene: 5. The CDR3 sequence is 14 residues long. CDR1 is SGHTA and CDR2 is FQGNSA in the germline V gene. The CDR3 nucleotides are TGTGCCAGCAGCTTGGAGGGGGCGACCTATGGCTACACCTTC. This gives the protein CASSLEGATYGYTF.

The rearrangement uses TRBV3-1 (or the pseudogene TRBV3-2) and TRBJ2-5; 11 nucleotides line up with TRBD1. This CDR3 comprises 17 residues. With V trimmed by 4 bases and J by 5 bases, 12 bases remained unmatched. Germline CDR1 and CDR2: LGHDT and YNNKEL (reference sequence). CDR3 nucleotides: TGTGCCAGCAGCCCATGGACAGGGGGCACCCGTAGGGAGACCCAGTACTTC. Translating gives CASSPWTGGTRRETQYF.

This clone was counted once. The chain is built from TRBV7-6 and TRBJ2-7; D not resolved. V dropped 5 bases and J dropped 3 bases, with 14 bases sitting between them. Per the germline V gene, CDR1 is SGHVS and CDR2 is FNYEAQ. The CDR3 covers 14 residues. CDR3 nucleotide sequence: TGTGCCAGCAGCCCGGTCGAACTTCACTACGAGCAGTACTTC. Translating it yields CASSPVELHYEQYF.

The chain recombines TRBV7-9 with TRBJ1-4; D uncertain. Germline lookup yields CDR1 SEHNR and CDR2 FQNEAQ (reference sequence). The CDR3 is 13 amino acids. V gave up 5 bases and J gave up 6 bases, with 10 bases separating them. The CDR3 DNA follows: TGTGCCAGCAGCCAAAATGCGGATGAAAAACTGTTTTTT. It specifies CASSQNADEKLFF.